The 27 T cell receptor beta chains below come from one sample, sequenced in a study of CD8 T cells in Susac syndrome. Reverse transcription used 0.5 to 1 ug RNA and random hexamers. TCRdb processed the immunoSEQ multiplex PCR reads anew with MiXCR; each CDR3 protein has one entry. The sample yields roughly 190,000 distinct CDR3 sequences, under 97% seen once. The sample comprised CD4+ T cells from PBMCs. All receptors come from a human donor with Susac syndrome.

The rearrangement uses TRBV5-6 and TRBJ2-1; no clear D gene. CDR3 length: 15 amino acids. Germline CDR1 and CDR2: SGHDT and YYEEEE. V was shortened by 1 base and J by 8 bases, with 16 bases between the two germline ends. In DNA, the CDR3 is TGTGCCAGCAGCTTGTGGGTAGGTGAGGTGTATGAGCAGTTCTTC. The encoded protein is CASSLWVGEVYEQFF.

The rearrangement joins TRBV20-1 to TRBJ1-2; 8 nucleotides match TRBD1. Germline V lookup: CDR1 DFQATT, CDR2 SNEGSKA (reference sequence). CDR3 length: 13 residues. V dropped 5 bases and J dropped 2; count of bases not matched to a gene: 4. Written as DNA, the CDR3 is TGCAGTGCTTCGGACAGGGTGAACTATGGCTACACCTTC. This sequence encodes CSASDRVNYGYTF.

The gene calls are TRBV30 and TRBJ1-5; unclear D gene. The CDR3 is 14 amino acids. Germline CDR1 and CDR2: GTSNPN and SVGIG (reference sequence). The ends were cut back, 3 bases at V and 0 bases at J, with 9 bases in the middle. The CDR3 region is CAWSDGRSNQPQHF. The CDR3 DNA is TGTGCCTGGAGCGACGGACGTAGCAATCAGCCCCAGCATTTT.

V and J are TRBV3-1 and TRBJ2-7; D is unresolved. This CDR3 has 14 residues. The germline V and J ends were trimmed by 1 base and 1 base, with 8 bases remaining between them. Germline V gene sequence: CDR1 LGHDT, CDR2 YNNKEL (reference sequence). The CDR3 loop is CASSQAVGSYEQYF. For the CDR3, the DNA is TGTGCCAGCAGCCAAGCCGTGGGATCCTACGAGCAGTACTTC.

This sequence joins TRBV20-1 and TRBJ2-3; TRBD1 matches at 9 bases. The CDR3 totals 14 residues. Losses at the gene ends were 5 bases for V and 6 bases for J; bases not matched to a gene: 9. The germline gives CDR1 DFQATT, CDR2 SNEGSKA (reference sequence). As DNA, the CDR3 is TGCAGTGCTCCGACAGGGGGTGTATCGGATACGCAGTATTTT. This encodes CSAPTGGVSDTQYF.

The chain joins TRBV12-3 or TRBV12-4 to TRBJ2-1, with 8 bases fitting TRBD1. CDR3 size: 15 residues. With V trimmed by 2 bases and J by 7 bases, 7 bases remained unmatched. The DNA for the CDR3 is TGTGCCAGCAGTTTATGGCAGGGGGCGCATAATGAGCAGTTCTTC. Protein product: CASSLWQGAHNEQFF.

The chain carries TRBV7-2 and TRBJ1-1; D remains ambiguous. Trimming stripped 5 bases from V and 6 bases from J, with 10 bases between. The CDR3 length is 12 residues. The germline V gene encodes CDR1 SGHTA and CDR2 FQGNSA. CDR3 sequence (DNA): TGTGCCAGCAGCCCAAGTAGGGCTGAAGCTTTCTTT. This encodes CASSPSRAEAFF.

The chain employs TRBV4-1 and TRBJ2-7; D ambiguous. The germline CDR1 and CDR2 sequences are MGHRA and YSYEKL. V lost 2 bases and J 1 base, leaving 15 bases between the germline ends. The CDR3 is 16 residues long. CDR3 residues: CASSQLPGRNSYEQYF. The CDR3 DNA reads as TGCGCCAGCAGCCAACTTCCCGGACGGAATTCCTACGAGCAGTACTTC.

This clonotype has just one count. The gene calls are TRBV29-1 and TRBJ2-7; 7 bases are a match to TRBD1. Germline-derived CDR1 and CDR2 are SQVTM and ANQGSEA. V shed 7 bases, J shed 0 bases, and the junction held 9 bases outside the gene matches. This CDR3 contains 14 residues. The CDR3 bases are TGCAGCGCGCAAGACAGGGCCGCCTCCTACGAGCAGTACTTC. Translation gives CSAQDRAASYEQYF.

The rearrangement links TRBV19 to TRBJ2-2, with 7 bases that match TRBD1. Germline V CDR1 and CDR2: LNHDA, SQIVND (reference sequence). V was pared by 6 bases and J by 0 bases, with 1 base of the junction left unmatched. The CDR3 consists of 14 residues. CDR3 residues: CASRDRTNTGELFF. DNA of the CDR3: TGTGCCAGTAGGGACAGGACGAACACCGGGGAGCTGTTTTTT.

The rearrangement uses TRBV18 and TRBJ2-4, with D perhaps matching TRBD2 (5 bases). This CDR3 has 20 amino acids. V lost 2 bases and J 0 bases, leaving 23 bases between the germline ends. Germline V CDR1 and CDR2: KGHSH, LQKENI. In DNA form, the CDR3 reads TGTGCCAGCTCACCAGGTTCGCCAGGCGCTACCGGACTAGCCAAAAACATTCAGTACTTC. Its protein is CASSPGSPGATGLAKNIQYF.

J is TRBJ2-7 and V is TRBV20-1; tentative D call: TRBD2 (6 bases). With 5 bases removed from V and 2 bases from J, the gap between germline ends came to 13 bases. Germline V CDR1 and CDR2: DFQATT, SNEGSKA (reference sequence). CDR3 length: 13 residues. As DNA, the CDR3 is TGCAGTGCTTCCCGGGACTTCCCCTACGAGCAGTACTTC. Translated, it gives CSASRDFPYEQYF.

The chain carries TRBV12-3 or TRBV12-4 and TRBJ2-5; 7 bases fit TRBD1. CDR3 length equals 14 residues. The V gene end was trimmed by 6 bases and the J gene end by 0 bases; junction bases not matched to a gene: 4. Written as DNA, the CDR3 is TGTGCCAGCAGGCAACAGGGGAACCAAGAGACCCAGTACTTC. Amino acids: CASRQQGNQETQYF.

Here the CDR3 reads CASSQQEPGELFF. The CDR3 DNA follows: TGTGCCAGTAGTCAACAGGAGCCCGGGGAGCTGTTTTTT. The chain uses TRBV2 and TRBJ2-2; TRBD1 is a possible D gene (5 bases). The germline gives CDR1 SNHLY, CDR2 FYNNEI. Trimming cost V 9 bases and J 6 bases, with 14 bases left between them. The CDR3 covers 13 residues.

V and J are TRBV20-1 and TRBJ2-2; D remains ambiguous. The ends were cut back, 0 bases at V and 5 bases at J, with 7 bases in the middle. Germline V gene sequence: CDR1 DFQATT, CDR2 SNEGSKA (reference sequence). This CDR3 is 13 amino acids long. The CDR3 sequence: CSARDPTTGELFF. DNA for the CDR3: TGCAGTGCTAGAGATCCGACAACCGGGGAGCTGTTTTTT.

The rearrangement joins TRBV6-6 to TRBJ2-2; D not certain. The V end lost 9 bases, the J end lost 3 bases, and 14 bases lay between the germline ends. This CDR3 is 14 amino acids long. Germline V lookup: CDR1 MNHNY, CDR2 SVGAGI (reference sequence). The CDR3 bases are TGTGCCAGTTTCCCGGGCCACGACACCGGGGAGCTGTTTTTT. Its protein product is CASFPGHDTGELFF.

The rearrangement uses TRBV12-3 or TRBV12-4 and TRBJ1-3; 7 positions match TRBD1. The CDR3 is made up of 14 amino acids. V lost 2 bases to trimming and J lost 8 bases; unmatched junction nucleotides: 6. The CDR3 reads CASSLFQGEYTIYF. The DNA of the CDR3 is TGTGCCAGCAGTTTATTCCAGGGGGAATACACCATATATTTT.

This chain connects TRBV4-3 to TRBJ1-5; 8 bases agree with TRBD1. J gave up 6 bases and V 3 bases, and 4 bases lay outside the gene matches. This CDR3 region has 14 residues. Germline V gives CDR1 LGHNA, CDR2 YSLEER. CDR3 loop: CASSQAGGVQPQHF. CDR3 bases: TGCGCCAGCAGCCAGGCAGGGGGCGTTCAGCCCCAGCATTTT.

The CDR3 DNA sequence: TGTGCCAGCAGCTTGGACGGGACGGACTCCTACGAGCAGTACTTC. Translation gives CASSLDGTDSYEQYF. V is TRBV5-4 and J is TRBJ2-7; either TRBD1 or TRBD2 may fit D (5 bases each). Trimming left V 0 bases short and J 0 bases short, with 10 bases between. This CDR3 has 15 residues. In germline, CDR1 is SGHNT, CDR2 YYREEE (reference sequence).

This chain joins TRBV29-1 and TRBJ2-3; TRBD1 matches at 10 bases. V shed 8 bases and J 1 base; nucleotides not matched to a gene: 3. Germline V gene data show CDR1 as SQVTM and CDR2 as ANQGSEA. The CDR3 is 13 residues long. CDR3 sequence reads: CSSGQGRTDTQYF. The CDR3 DNA is TGCAGCTCGGGACAGGGGCGCACAGATACGCAGTATTTT.

This clonotype was seen only a few times. The chain has TRBV19 and TRBJ2-1, with TRBD2 identical over 9 bases. Per germline, CDR1 LNHDA and CDR2 SQIVND (reference sequence). The CDR3 extends over 15 amino acids. Trimming took 5 bases from V and 4 from J; bases not matched to a gene: 6. In DNA form, the CDR3 reads TGTGCCAGTAGTCCGCGGGGGGGCAGTTACAATGAGCAGTTCTTC. Translating gives CASSPRGGSYNEQFF.

The chain uses TRBV4-3 and TRBJ2-3, with D uncertain. CDR3 length: 17 amino acids. Trimming stripped 5 bases from V and 2 bases from J, with 20 bases between. Per germline, CDR1 LGHNA and CDR2 YSLEER. The CDR3 region is CASSFVTNPTLTDTQYF. In DNA, the CDR3 is TGCGCCAGCAGCTTCGTCACGAATCCGACCCTCACAGATACGCAGTATTTT.

The chain joins TRBV11-2 to TRBJ2-5, with D perhaps TRBD1 (6 bases). The V gene lost 0 bases and the J gene lost 4 bases, with 12 bases spanning the gap. CDR3 length: 15 residues. The germline CDR1 and CDR2 sequences are SGHAT and FQNNGV. The DNA for the CDR3 is TGTGCCAGCAGCTTAGATCGTCAGGGGCCAGAGACCCAGTACTTC. Encoded protein: CASSLDRQGPETQYF.

V usage is TRBV5-1 and J usage is TRBJ1-5; tentatively, D is TRBD1 (5 bases). V lost 0 bases and J lost 6, with 10 bases in between. Germline lookup yields CDR1 SGHRS and CDR2 YFSETQ. The CDR3 has 14 residues. CDR3 sequence reads: CASSLVSGSQPQHF. The CDR3 DNA reads as TGCGCCAGCAGCTTGGTGTCAGGGAGTCAGCCCCAGCATTTT.

The chain uses TRBV3-1 and TRBJ1-2, with D possibly matching TRBD1 (5 bases). Germline CDR1 and CDR2: LGHDT and YNNKEL (reference sequence). V was shortened by 5 bases and J by 4 bases, with 14 bases between the two germline ends. The CDR3 contains 14 residues. This CDR3 reads CASSSGPGTYGYTF. CDR3 coding DNA: TGTGCCAGCAGCTCTGGACCAGGGACCTATGGCTACACCTTC.

The J gene is TRBJ1-1, the V gene TRBV5-1; possible D gene TRBD1, 5 bases. V dropped 2 bases and J dropped 3 bases, with 8 bases sitting between them. Germline CDR1 and CDR2: SGHRS and YFSETQ. There are 13 residues in the CDR3. CDR3 amino acids: CASSFDSYTEAFF. The CDR3 DNA is TGCGCCAGCAGCTTTGACAGTTACACTGAAGCTTTCTTT.

The rearrangement links TRBV29-1 to TRBJ1-2, with TRBD1 identical over 8 bases. Germline trimming cut 3 bases from V and 5 bases from J; bases unmatched to any gene: 11. CDR1 and CDR2 (germline): SQVTM, ANQGSEA. The length of the CDR3 is 15 residues. For the CDR3, the DNA is TGCAGCGTTGAGAGGGTCCGGACAGGGTCGTATGGCTACACCTTC. It encodes CSVERVRTGSYGYTF.